The following is a TCR beta chain sequence with its context. Its cognate antigen is unknown. The data belong to a study of PD-1 blockade in classical Hodgkin lymphoma. Study results and limitations: Whoever responded completely had baseline diversity much like that seen in newly diagnosed patients. CD4+ TCR diversity rose significantly by C4D1, and CD8+ TCR diversity did not. Newly diagnosed patients reportedly had lower baseline TCR diversity than healthy donors. Possibly reflecting disease activity or prior therapy, repertoire differences have causes that remain undefined.

The CDR3 runs 17 residues. The ends lost 4 bases at V and 3 bases at J; junction bases unmatched: 11. Time point noted: cycle 4 day 1 (C4D1), after 5 to 7 weeks of nivolumab. Patients all relapsed after autologous stem cell transplantation, and there was variation in brentuximab vedotin exposure. Clones were read by immunoSEQ multiplex PCR, and TCRdb kept only the in-frame ones, dropping some. The sample gives 75,000 to 95,000 clones, 83% of which show up once; about 15% is in the top ten. The source material was peripheral blood mononuclear cells (PBMCs), sampled before the fourth cycle of nivolumab. The J gene is TRBJ2-3, the V gene TRBV23-1, with 9 nucleotides matching TRBD1. TRBV23-1 is an ORF for which the function is uncertain. The sequence came from a human donor with classical Hodgkin lymphoma. The CDR3 DNA follows: TGCGCCAGCAGTCTTCCGACAGGGGGTGTATGGACAGATACGCAGTATTTT. As protein: CASSLPTGGVWTDTQYF.